This entry is about one T cell receptor beta chain. Its antigen is as yet unknown. The data were obtained in a study of cytomegalovirus exposure and HLA in healthy donors. PCR was performed using 60 Vbeta and 13 Jbeta primers. The data were produced by immunoSEQ multiplex PCR, yet TCRdb's version contains in-frame clones alone and is incomplete. The table includes some 150,000 clones, approximately 78% detected once. Study results and limitations: In a later analysis, TCR beta V- and J-gene trimming was associated with a missense DCLRE1C variant.

The V and J ends lost 5 bases and 7 bases, in that order; junction bases with no gene match: 12. The V gene's germline CDR1 is SGHDT and CDR2 YYEEEE. This CDR3 contains 16 residues. The sequence was collected from a man in his late teens or twenties in good health and CMV-seropositive. Input material: PBMCs. The V and J genes are TRBV5-6 and TRBJ2-1; 10 bases match TRBD1. The CDR3 sequence: CASSPLGTGEKNEQFF. The CDR3 DNA reads as TGTGCCAGCAGTCCTTTAGGGACAGGGGAAAAGAATGAGCAGTTCTTC.